Below are 26 T cell receptor beta chains sequenced from a single sample in a study of cytotoxic CD8 clonotypes in ibrutinib-treated CLL. The assay was immunoSEQ multiplex PCR, and TCRdb's table has in-frame clones only and misses some. The sample has under 200,000 clones; roughly 80% are singletons. The specimen comprised PBMCs, sampled after 24 months of ibrutinib treatment. The receptors shown here come from a human donor with chronic lymphocytic leukemia.

CDR3 amino acids: CASSPTPGGGSEAFF. CDR3 DNA: TGTGCCAGCTCACCAACCCCCGGGGGAGGCTCCGAAGCTTTCTTT. The chain employs TRBV18 and TRBJ1-1, with D tentatively TRBD1 (5 bases). Per the germline V gene, CDR1 is KGHSH and CDR2 is LQKENI. This CDR3 spans 15 amino acids. V dropped 2 bases and J dropped 8 bases, with 18 bases sitting between them.

The rearrangement uses TRBV6-6 and TRBJ1-1; TRBD1 agrees at 7 bases. The V gene end was trimmed by 2 bases and the J gene end by 5 bases; junction bases not matched to a gene: 5. CDR3 length equals 14 residues. Germline V gene data show CDR1 as MNHNY and CDR2 as SVGAGI (reference sequence). CDR3 DNA sequence: TGTGCCAGCAGTTACAGGGGGCTGTGGACTGAAGCTTTCTTT. Its protein is CASSYRGLWTEAFF.

The chain links TRBV28 to TRBJ2-1, with 10 positions matching TRBD1. CDR3 length: 14 amino acids. V lost 3 bases, J lost 5 bases, and 1 base stayed unmatched. The germline V gene encodes CDR1 MDHEN and CDR2 SYDVKM. The CDR3 is CASSLGTGDNEQFF. DNA for the CDR3: TGTGCCAGCAGTTTGGGGACAGGGGACAATGAGCAGTTCTTC.

The chain has TRBV14 and TRBJ1-2; TRBD1 is a possible D gene (6 bases). The CDR3 is 15 amino acids. V lost 2 bases, J lost 7 bases, and 17 bases lay in between. Germline CDR1 reads SGHDN; CDR2 reads FVKESK. CDR3 nucleotides: TGTGCCAGCAGCCAAATCAGGGGCAGGGCTCCTGGCTACACCTTC. Translated, it gives CASSQIRGRAPGYTF.

V gene TRBV29-1 combines with J gene TRBJ1-3, with D possibly being TRBD1 (6 bases). Germline V gene lookup returns CDR1 SQVTM and CDR2 ANQGSEA. Trimming left V 3 bases short and J 2 bases short, with 11 bases between. This CDR3 is 14 amino acids long. CDR3 amino acids: CSVDLQGAGNTIYF. CDR3 DNA: TGCAGCGTTGACCTACAGGGCGCTGGAAACACCATATATTTT.

This chain joins TRBV5-1 and TRBJ1-5; the match to TRBD1 covers 7 bases. The trim removed 0 bases at V and 0 bases at J, leaving 6 bases unmatched. The CDR3 has 17 residues. The germline gives CDR1 SGHRS, CDR2 YFSETQ. The CDR3, as DNA: TGCGCCAGCAGCTTGGATGGGACAGCTTATAGCAATCAGCCCCAGCATTTT. Translated: CASSLDGTAYSNQPQHF.

This clone came up once. This rearrangement joins TRBV4-2 to TRBJ2-1, with 9 bases matching TRBD1. CDR3 length: 16 residues. The germline gives CDR1 LGHNA, CDR2 YNFKEQ. Trimming cost V 4 bases and J 2 bases; bases outside gene matches: 6. The CDR3 region has the DNA TGTGCCAGCAGCCGCCCGGGACAGGGTGCCTACAATGAGCAGTTCTTC. It yields the protein CASSRPGQGAYNEQFF.

The chain carries TRBV20-1 and TRBJ1-2, with unresolved D. The CDR3 runs 11 residues. Germline-derived CDR1 and CDR2 are DFQATT and SNEGSKA (reference sequence). V lost 7 bases, J lost 7 bases, and 13 bases lay in between. The CDR3 nucleotides read TGCAGTGTGGAGGGAAGTGGTGGCTACACCTTC. Residues: CSVEGSGGYTF.

The V gene is TRBV30, the J gene TRBJ1-6; TRBD1 might be the D (6 bases). Trimming took off 4 bases at V and 13 bases at J, with 17 bases between the two ends. Germline lookup yields CDR1 GTSNPN and CDR2 SVGIG (reference sequence). This CDR3 is 13 amino acids long. CDR3 in DNA: TGTGCCTGGAATACCAACAGGGTCGGCCCCCTCCACTTT. It yields the protein CAWNTNRVGPLHF.

J is TRBJ1-2 and V is TRBV18; 12 bases are shared with TRBD1. The V gene end was trimmed by 1 base and the J gene end by 3 bases; junction bases not matched to a gene: 6. CDR3 length: 17 amino acids. The germline CDR1 and CDR2 sequences are KGHSH and LQKENI. The CDR3 spells CASSPLQGTGGDYGYTF. The DNA of the CDR3 is TGTGCCAGCTCACCACTTCAAGGGACAGGGGGCGACTATGGCTACACCTTC.

The chain uses TRBV5-6 and TRBJ2-1, with D perhaps TRBD2 (6 bases). V was clipped by 4 bases and J by 5 bases, with 19 bases between them. From germline, CDR1 is SGHDT and CDR2 YYEEEE. CDR3 length: 16 amino acids. The CDR3 DNA is TGTGCCAGCAGCCCCCTCATGGGGGGACGTAACAATGAGCAGTTCTTC. Its translation is CASSPLMGGRNNEQFF.

The chain carries TRBV7-2 and TRBJ1-1; D not resolved. This CDR3 has 14 amino acids. Germline V lookup: CDR1 SGHTA, CDR2 FQGNSA. Trimming removed 2 bases from V and 1 base from J, with 8 bases in between. The CDR3 coding sequence is TGTGCCAGCAGCTTACTTGGTCAGAACACTGAAGCTTTCTTT. This sequence encodes CASSLLGQNTEAFF. The variable domain in full, completed from reference TRBV7-2 and TRBJ1-1, reads GAGVSQSPSNKVTEKGKDVELRCDPISGHTALYWYRQSLGQGLEFLIYFQGNSAPDKSGLPSDRFSAERTGGSVSTLTIQRTQQEDSAVYLCASSLLGQNTEAFFGQGTRLTVV.

V gene TRBV5-1 combines with J gene TRBJ2-5; D may be TRBD1 (6 bases). CDR3 size: 15 residues. Trimming stripped 4 bases from V and 3 bases from J, with 16 bases between. CDR1 and CDR2 (germline): SGHRS, YFSETQ. The CDR3 is CASSLLGHNEETQYF. As DNA, the CDR3 is TGCGCCAGCAGCCTCCTGGGACACAATGAAGAGACCCAGTACTTC.

The chain links TRBV5-6 to TRBJ1-4; no definite D call. The length of the CDR3 is 15 residues. Trimming cost V 2 bases and J 3 bases, with 11 bases left between them. Germline-derived CDR1 and CDR2 are SGHDT and YYEEEE. CDR3 region: CASSFSVGPNEKLFF. Written as DNA, the CDR3 is TGTGCCAGCAGCTTCTCGGTGGGTCCTAATGAAAAACTGTTTTTT.

This clone has just a few counts. The chain recombines TRBV6-6 with TRBJ1-5, with 9 bases lining up with TRBD1. The CDR3 length is 15 residues. V shed 5 bases, J shed 4 bases, and the junction held 6 bases outside the gene matches. Looked up from germline, CDR1 is MNHNY and CDR2 is SVGAGI (reference sequence). The CDR3 spells CASSNGQGQNQPQHF. CDR3 coding DNA: TGTGCCAGCAGTAACGGACAGGGGCAGAATCAGCCCCAGCATTTT.

V is TRBV10-2 and J is TRBJ1-2; D gene uncertain. The CDR3 is made up of 17 amino acids. V was cut by 0 bases and J by 0 bases, with 14 bases left in between. CDR1 is WSHSY, CDR2 SAAADI, per germline. The CDR3 loop is CASSESIGAHSNYGYTF. DNA for the CDR3: TGCGCCAGCAGTGAGTCGATCGGCGCCCACTCTAACTATGGCTACACCTTC.

The chain has TRBV7-2 and TRBJ1-5; D gene unclear. V lost 3 bases and J 0 bases, leaving 12 bases between the germline ends. CDR3 length: 16 amino acids. Per the germline V gene, CDR1 is SGHTA and CDR2 is FQGNSA. The CDR3 DNA reads TGTGCCAGCAGCTTCGTTGCCGGGTATAGCAATCAGCCCCAGCATTTT. This codes for CASSFVAGYSNQPQHF.

The CDR3: CASSRPGPYEQYF. CDR3 nucleotide sequence: TGTGCCAGCAGTCGACCGGGGCCCTACGAGCAGTACTTC. This chain connects TRBV7-2 to TRBJ2-7; D may match TRBD1 or TRBD2 (5 bases each). The germline CDR1 and CDR2 sequences are SGHTA and FQGNSA. This CDR3 region has 13 residues. Between the trimmed V and J ends, which lost 6 bases and 2 bases, there was a span of 11 bases.

The chain joins TRBV4-3 to TRBJ1-6; D remains unclear. The CDR3 covers 18 residues. Between the trimmed V and J ends, which lost 3 bases and 0 bases, there was a span of 15 bases. Germline CDR1 and CDR2: LGHNA and YSLEER. CDR3 region: CASSHTDPASSYNSPLHF. For the CDR3, the DNA is TGCGCCAGCAGCCATACGGACCCCGCTAGCTCCTATAATTCACCCCTCCACTTT.

This clone was picked up one time. The rearrangement uses TRBV7-9 and TRBJ1-2; 9 nucleotides match TRBD1. The V gene's germline CDR1 is SEHNR and CDR2 FQNEAQ (reference sequence). Unmatched junction bases numbered 10, after V lost 7 bases and J lost 1 base. This CDR3 spans 16 amino acids. This CDR3 reads CASTGQGISINYGYTF. The DNA of the CDR3 is TGTGCCAGCACGGGACAGGGTATCTCCATTAACTATGGCTACACCTTC.

The chain uses TRBV18 and TRBJ1-5; 11 nucleotides agree with TRBD1. The CDR3 loop spans 14 amino acids. V was clipped by 5 bases and J by 6 bases; unmatched bases: 3. CDR1 and CDR2 (germline): KGHSH, LQKENI. The CDR3 coding sequence is TGTGCCAGCTCAACCGGACAGGGGGCTCAGCCCCAGCATTTT. Translation: CASSTGQGAQPQHF.

This clone has more than one count but fewer than ten. The chain couples TRBV28 to TRBJ1-1; the D gene is possibly TRBD1 (6 bases). Trimming pared 5 bases from V and 3 bases from J, leaving 16 bases between. The CDR3 loop spans 15 amino acids. Germline CDR1 is MDHEN and CDR2 is SYDVKM. The CDR3 sequence is CASSPAGGRDTEAFF. The DNA for the CDR3 is TGTGCCAGCAGTCCCGCGGGGGGCAGGGACACTGAAGCTTTCTTT. The whole variable domain, remainder taken from reference TRBV28 and TRBJ1-1, is DVKVTQSSRYLVKRTGEKVFLECVQDMDHENMFWYRQDPGLGLRLIYFSYDVKMKEKGDIPEGYSVSREKKERFSLILESASTNQTSMYLCASSPAGGRDTEAFFGQGTRLTVV.

This chain links TRBV30 with TRBJ2-1; 8 nucleotides line up with TRBD2. J lost 6 bases, V lost 2 bases, and 9 bases had no gene match. From germline, CDR1 is GTSNPN and CDR2 SVGIG (reference sequence). The CDR3 covers 15 residues. The chain's CDR3 is CAWSPTGGLGNEQFF. CDR3 nucleotide sequence: TGTGCCTGGAGTCCCACGGGGGGGCTGGGCAATGAGCAGTTCTTC.

The chain employs TRBV7-3 and TRBJ2-1; perhaps D is TRBD1 or TRBD2 (6 bases each). The germline V and J ends were trimmed by 4 bases and 5 bases, with 18 bases remaining between them. In germline, CDR1 is SGHTA, CDR2 FQGTGA. The CDR3 consists of 16 residues. Here the CDR3 reads CASSSGGTTPHNEQFF. DNA for the CDR3: TGTGCCAGCAGCTCTGGGGGGACAACGCCCCACAATGAGCAGTTCTTC.

The chain joins TRBV6-1 to TRBJ2-7; 12 bases match TRBD2. Per germline, CDR1 MNHNS and CDR2 SASEGT. V shed 9 bases, J shed 0 bases, and the junction held 6 bases outside the gene matches. This CDR3 is built from 15 residues. CDR3 amino acids: CASGLAGLSSYEQYF. CDR3 nucleotide sequence: TGTGCCAGTGGACTAGCGGGGCTTAGCTCCTACGAGCAGTACTTC.

With respect to this clone: Different DNA sequences within this sample yield the same CDR3. This rearrangement joins TRBV18 to TRBJ1-3, with D unresolved. CDR1 is KGHSH and CDR2 is LQKENI in the germline V gene. The CDR3 length is 13 residues. Deletions cut 3 bases from V and 0 bases from J, with 3 bases between. The CDR3 region is CASSPGSGNTIYF. CDR3 DNA sequence: TGTGCCAGCTCACCGGGCTCTGGAAACACCATATATTTT.